This is a list of T cell receptor beta chains from one sample in a study of blood T cell repertoires in COVID-19. Produced via immunoSEQ multiplex PCR; TCRdb's table is partial and in-frame only. The sample shows approximately 68,000 clones, 81% of them seen only once. The sequencing sample was made of peripheral blood. Receptors were obtained from a human donor in a cohort sampled during active COVID-19. Both conserved end residues are part of each CDR3. The order of the fields is J gene, clone size, CDR3 length, D gene, V gene, CDR3 DNA, CDR3 protein. D genes are given only for firm matches. Not all rows give a size; the values are once, few, many and, for expanded clones, a class.

J: TRBJ2-2; size: -; length: 16; D: TRBD1; V: TRBV4-1; DNA: TGCGCCAGCAGCCAGCCGGGACAGGGGGTTCACGGGGAGCTGTTTTTT; CDR3: CASSQPGQGVHGELFF
J: TRBJ2-1; size: -; length: 11; D: -; V: TRBV7-9; DNA: TGTGCCAGCAGCTTCGACAATGAGCAGTTCTTC; CDR3: CASSFDNEQFF
J: TRBJ2-3; size: -; length: 16; D: -; V: TRBV9; DNA: TGTGCCAGCAGCGTAGGGACAGCCTCTAGCACAGATACGCAGTATTTT; CDR3: CASSVGTASSTDTQYF
J: TRBJ1-1; size: -; length: 14; D: -; V: TRBV28; DNA: TGTGCCAGCACCGGGGGGGTTTTGAACACTGAAGCTTTCTTT; CDR3: CASTGGVLNTEAFF
J: TRBJ2-2; size: few; length: 15; D: -; V: TRBV9; DNA: TGTGCCAGCAGCGTAGGTGCAGGGAAGGACGGGGAGCTGTTTTTT; CDR3: CASSVGAGKDGELFF
J: TRBJ2-7; size: -; length: 15; D: -; V: TRBV28; DNA: TGTGCCAGCGGCCTCCTGGGGCCTAACTCCTACGAGCAGTACTTC; CDR3: CASGLLGPNSYEQYF
J: TRBJ2-3; size: -; length: 15; D: TRBD2; V: TRBV6-2/TRBV6-3; DNA: TGTGCCAGCAGTTACGAGACTAGCGGGAGAAATACGCAGTATTTT; CDR3: CASSYETSGRNTQYF
J: TRBJ2-1; size: -; length: 13; D: -; V: TRBV10-3; DNA: TGTGCCATCAGTGTCGACTATCTCAATGAGCAGTTCTTC; CDR3: CAISVDYLNEQFF
J: TRBJ2-1; size: once; length: 14; D: TRBD2; V: TRBV20-1; DNA: TGCAGTGCTAGTAGTCTAGCGGGAGAATATGAGCAGTTCTTC; CDR3: CSASSLAGEYEQFF
J: TRBJ2-7; size: many; length: 15; D: TRBD2; V: TRBV9; DNA: TGTGCCAGCAGCGCTAGCGGGAGGGCCGGCAACGAGCAGTACTTC; CDR3: CASSASGRAGNEQYF
J: TRBJ1-2; size: -; length: 15; D: TRBD1; V: TRBV4-1; DNA: TGCGCCAGCAGCCTCACTCCAGGGGGCGTCTATGGCTACACCTTC; CDR3: CASSLTPGGVYGYTF
J: TRBJ2-7; size: -; length: 12; D: -; V: TRBV18; DNA: TGTGCCAGCTCACCCGGACAATACGAGCAGTACTTC; CDR3: CASSPGQYEQYF
J: TRBJ1-1; size: -; length: 13; D: -; V: TRBV10-3; DNA: TGTGCCATCGGCAGGGGAATGAACACTGAAGCTTTCTTT; CDR3: CAIGRGMNTEAFF
J: TRBJ2-1; size: -; length: 15; D: -; V: TRBV7-3; DNA: TGTGCCAGCAGCTTAGGAGGGGGCGGGTACAATGAGCAGTTCTTC; CDR3: CASSLGGGGYNEQFF
J: TRBJ1-6; size: once; length: 14; D: -; V: TRBV7-9; DNA: TGTGCCAGCAGCCAGGACAGTAGTAATTCACCCCTCCACTTT; CDR3: CASSQDSSNSPLHF
J: TRBJ2-3; size: -; length: 14; D: -; V: TRBV19; DNA: TGTGCCAGTAGGTCCGAAGGGGTCACAGATACGCAGTATTTT; CDR3: CASRSEGVTDTQYF
J: TRBJ2-7; size: -; length: 14; D: -; V: TRBV28; DNA: TGTGCCAGCAGTGGACGGGGGAACACCTACGAGCAGTACTTC; CDR3: CASSGRGNTYEQYF
J: TRBJ2-7; size: -; length: 22; D: TRBD2; V: TRBV2; DNA: TGTGCCAGCAGTGAAGCGAATCTGGGGGGACTAGCGGTTCGTGCCCACTCCTACGAGCAGTACTTC; CDR3: CASSEANLGGLAVRAHSYEQYF
J: TRBJ1-4; size: once; length: 16; D: TRBD1; V: TRBV18; DNA: TGTGCCAGCTCACCACCGGAGGGGACAGGGACTGAAAAACTGTTTTTT; CDR3: CASSPPEGTGTEKLFF
J: TRBJ2-2; size: few; length: 15; D: -; V: TRBV4-3; DNA: TGCGCCAGCAGCGTCCGGGACACCAACACCGGGGAGCTGTTTTTT; CDR3: CASSVRDTNTGELFF
J: TRBJ2-7; size: -; length: 15; D: -; V: TRBV21-1; DNA: TGTGCCAGCATGCCCCACAGGGGACCCTCCTACGAGCAGTACTTC; CDR3: CASMPHRGPSYEQYF
J: TRBJ2-1; size: once; length: 15; D: -; V: TRBV28; DNA: TGTGCCAGCGCTTTGGGCCAAGGGGCCTACAATGAGCAGTTCTTC; CDR3: CASALGQGAYNEQFF
J: TRBJ2-1; size: -; length: 15; D: -; V: TRBV7-9; DNA: TGTGCCAGCAGCTTAGTAGGGGGTGGTTTCAATGAGCAGTTCTTC; CDR3: CASSLVGGGFNEQFF
J: TRBJ1-2; size: -; length: 16; D: -; V: TRBV7-8; DNA: TGTGCCAGCAGCTTAAATCCCCGGGGTCCAGGCGGTGGCTACACCTTC; CDR3: CASSLNPRGPGGGYTF
J: TRBJ1-1; size: -; length: 16; D: TRBD1; V: TRBV19; DNA: TGTGCCAGTAGGCCCAGGAGCTGGCAGGGGGCCAATGAAGCTTTCTTT; CDR3: CASRPRSWQGANEAFF
J: TRBJ2-7; size: once; length: 16; D: TRBD1; V: TRBV28; DNA: TGTGCCAGCAGTCCTCCAGGGGGGACAGGGCTCTACGAGCAGTACTTC; CDR3: CASSPPGGTGLYEQYF
J: TRBJ2-1; size: -; length: 15; D: -; V: TRBV5-4; DNA: TGTGCCAGCAGACTGGGAGCCGAGTCCTACAATGAGCAGTTCTTC; CDR3: CASRLGAESYNEQFF
J: TRBJ1-2; size: -; length: 12; D: -; V: TRBV7-9; DNA: TGTGCCAGCAGCTTAGGCAGCTATGGCTACACCTTC; CDR3: CASSLGSYGYTF
J: TRBJ2-3; size: -; length: 16; D: -; V: TRBV25-1; DNA: TGTGCCAGCAGTGAATTAAGACAGGCTAGCACAGATACGCAGTATTTT; CDR3: CASSELRQASTDTQYF
J: TRBJ1-4; size: -; length: 15; D: -; V: TRBV2; DNA: TGTGCCAGCAGTACAGAGACAGCCATTAATGAAAAACTGTTTTTT; CDR3: CASSTETAINEKLFF
J: TRBJ2-1; size: -; length: 14; D: -; V: TRBV20-1; DNA: TGCAGTGCTAGTAATAGCGACTCCTACAATGAGCAGTTCTTC; CDR3: CSASNSDSYNEQFF
J: TRBJ2-7; size: once; length: 15; D: TRBD2; V: TRBV7-3; DNA: TGTGCCAGCAGCTTATATGCGGGAGCGTCCTACGAGCAGTACTTC; CDR3: CASSLYAGASYEQYF
J: TRBJ1-2; size: -; length: 16; D: -; V: TRBV9; DNA: TGTGCCAGCAGCGTATCTGTCCCGTCCGGGGAAGATGGCTACACCTTC; CDR3: CASSVSVPSGEDGYTF
J: TRBJ1-1; size: -; length: 15; D: TRBD1; V: TRBV15; DNA: TGTGCCACCAGGGATCCGGGGACAGGGTATACTGAAGCTTTCTTT; CDR3: CATRDPGTGYTEAFF